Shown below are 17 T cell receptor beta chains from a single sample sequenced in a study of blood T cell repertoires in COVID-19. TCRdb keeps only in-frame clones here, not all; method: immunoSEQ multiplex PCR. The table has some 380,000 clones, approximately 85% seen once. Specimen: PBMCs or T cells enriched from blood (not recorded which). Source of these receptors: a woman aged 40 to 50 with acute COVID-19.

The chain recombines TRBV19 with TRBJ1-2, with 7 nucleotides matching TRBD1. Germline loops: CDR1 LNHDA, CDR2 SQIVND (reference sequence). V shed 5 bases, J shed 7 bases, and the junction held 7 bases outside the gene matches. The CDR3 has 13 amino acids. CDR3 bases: TGTGCCAGTAGTGCGGACAGGAACGGTGGCTACACCTTC. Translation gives CASSADRNGGYTF.

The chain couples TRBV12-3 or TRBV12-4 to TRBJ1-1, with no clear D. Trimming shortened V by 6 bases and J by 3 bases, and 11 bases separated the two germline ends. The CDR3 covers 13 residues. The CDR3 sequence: CASSQKSYTEAFF. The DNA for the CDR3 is TGTGCCAGCAGCCAGAAGTCTTACACTGAAGCTTTCTTT.

CDR3 loop: CAISESTGLVGSPLHF. Here the CDR3 DNA reads TGTGCCATCAGTGAGTCAACAGGGCTTGTGGGCTCACCCCTCCACTTT. J is TRBJ1-6 and V is TRBV10-3, with D perhaps matching TRBD1 (6 bases). The length of the CDR3 is 16 residues. Trimming stripped 0 bases from V and 10 bases from J, with 16 bases between. Germline CDR1 is ENHRY and CDR2 is SYGVKD.

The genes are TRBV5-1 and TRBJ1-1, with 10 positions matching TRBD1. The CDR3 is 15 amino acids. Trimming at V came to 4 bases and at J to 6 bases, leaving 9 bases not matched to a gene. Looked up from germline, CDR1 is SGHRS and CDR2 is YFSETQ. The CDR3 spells CASSHEPGQGSEAFF. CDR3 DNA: TGCGCCAGCAGCCATGAACCGGGACAGGGGTCTGAAGCTTTCTTT. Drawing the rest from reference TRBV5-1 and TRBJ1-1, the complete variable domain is KAGVTQTPRYLIKTRGQQVTLSCSPISGHRSVSWYQQTPGQGLQFLFEYFSETQRNKGNFPGRFSGRQFSNSRSEMNVSTLELGDSALYLCASSHEPGQGSEAFFGQGTRLTVV.

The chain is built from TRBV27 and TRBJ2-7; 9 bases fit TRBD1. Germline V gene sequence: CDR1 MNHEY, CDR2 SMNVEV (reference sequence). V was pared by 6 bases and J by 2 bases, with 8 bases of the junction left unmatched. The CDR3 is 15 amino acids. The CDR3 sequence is CASSSFRDRAYEQYF. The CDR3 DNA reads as TGTGCCAGCAGCTCTTTTCGGGACAGGGCCTACGAGCAGTACTTC.

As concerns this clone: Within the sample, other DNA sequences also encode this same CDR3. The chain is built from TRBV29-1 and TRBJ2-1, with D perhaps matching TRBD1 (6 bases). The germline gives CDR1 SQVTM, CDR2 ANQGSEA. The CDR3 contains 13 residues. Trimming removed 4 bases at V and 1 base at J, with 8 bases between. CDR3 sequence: CSVAGQSYNEQFF. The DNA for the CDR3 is TGCAGCGTTGCTGGACAGTCCTACAATGAGCAGTTCTTC.

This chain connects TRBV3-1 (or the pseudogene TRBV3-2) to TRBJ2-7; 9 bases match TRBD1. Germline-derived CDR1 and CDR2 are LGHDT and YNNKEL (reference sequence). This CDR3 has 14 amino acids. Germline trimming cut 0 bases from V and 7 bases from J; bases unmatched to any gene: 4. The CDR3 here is CASSQEDRGGEQYF. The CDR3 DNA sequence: TGTGCCAGCAGCCAAGAGGACAGGGGTGGGGAGCAGTACTTC.

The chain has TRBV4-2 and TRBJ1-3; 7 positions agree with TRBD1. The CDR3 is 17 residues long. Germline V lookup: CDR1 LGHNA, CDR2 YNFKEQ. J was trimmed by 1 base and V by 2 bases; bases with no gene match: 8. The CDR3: CASSQLKTGTSGNTIYF. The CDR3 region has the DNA TGTGCCAGCAGCCAACTTAAGACAGGGACGTCTGGAAACACCATATATTTT.

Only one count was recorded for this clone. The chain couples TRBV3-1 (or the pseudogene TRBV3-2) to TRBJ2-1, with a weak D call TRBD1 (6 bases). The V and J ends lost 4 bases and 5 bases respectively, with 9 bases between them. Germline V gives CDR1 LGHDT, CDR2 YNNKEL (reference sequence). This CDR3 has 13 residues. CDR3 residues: CASSLGAHNEQFF. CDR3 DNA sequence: TGTGCCAGCAGCCTGGGGGCCCACAATGAGCAGTTCTTC.

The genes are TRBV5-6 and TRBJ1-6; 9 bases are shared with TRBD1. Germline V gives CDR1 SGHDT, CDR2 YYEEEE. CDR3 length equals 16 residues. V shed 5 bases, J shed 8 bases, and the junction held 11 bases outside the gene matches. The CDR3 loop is CASSLGTGSLDSPLHF. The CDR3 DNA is TGTGCCAGCAGTCTCGGGACAGGGAGTCTTGATTCACCCCTCCACTTT.

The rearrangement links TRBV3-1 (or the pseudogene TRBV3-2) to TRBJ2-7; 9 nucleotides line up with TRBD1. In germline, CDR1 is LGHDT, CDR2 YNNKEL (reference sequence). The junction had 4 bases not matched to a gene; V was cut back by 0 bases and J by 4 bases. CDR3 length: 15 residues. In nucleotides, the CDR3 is TGTGCCAGCAGCCAAGATGCGACAGGGGGGTACGAGCAGTACTTC. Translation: CASSQDATGGYEQYF.

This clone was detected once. CDR3 bases: TGCAGTGCTCCTTGGGGGCCCGAGCAGTACTTC. Protein product: CSAPWGPEQYF. The V call is TRBV20-1, the J call TRBJ2-7; TRBD1 might be the D (6 bases). CDR1 is DFQATT and CDR2 is SNEGSKA in the germline V gene (reference sequence). The V end was cut by 5 bases, the J end by 6 bases, with 11 bases between. The CDR3 is 11 amino acids.

This CDR3 reads CASSQRGGPGEQFF. As DNA, the CDR3 is TGTGCCAGCAGCCAGCGGGGGGGCCCTGGTGAGCAGTTCTTC. The chain combines TRBV3-1 (or the pseudogene TRBV3-2) with TRBJ2-1, with TRBD2 matching over 9 bases. The CDR3 has 14 amino acids. V shed 3 bases and J 9 bases; nucleotides not matched to a gene: 6. Germline V gives CDR1 LGHDT, CDR2 YNNKEL (reference sequence).

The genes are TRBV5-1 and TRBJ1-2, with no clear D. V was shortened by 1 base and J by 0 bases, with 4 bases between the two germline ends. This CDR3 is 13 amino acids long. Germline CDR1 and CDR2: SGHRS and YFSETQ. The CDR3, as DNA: TGCGCCAGCAGCTTGTCAACTAACTATGGCTACACCTTC. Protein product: CASSLSTNYGYTF.

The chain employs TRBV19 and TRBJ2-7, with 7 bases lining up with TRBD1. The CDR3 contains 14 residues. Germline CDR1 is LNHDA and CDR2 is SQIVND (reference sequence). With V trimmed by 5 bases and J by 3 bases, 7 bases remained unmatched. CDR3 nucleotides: TGTGCCAGTAGTCCGAGAGCAGGGGGCTACGAGCAGTACTTC. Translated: CASSPRAGGYEQYF. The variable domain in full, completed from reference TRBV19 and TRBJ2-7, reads DGGITQSPKYLFRKEGQNVTLSCEQNLNHDAMYWYRQDPGQGLRLIYYSQIVNDFQKGDIAEGYSVSREKKESFPLTVTSAQKNPTAFYLCASSPRAGGYEQYFGPGTRLTVT.

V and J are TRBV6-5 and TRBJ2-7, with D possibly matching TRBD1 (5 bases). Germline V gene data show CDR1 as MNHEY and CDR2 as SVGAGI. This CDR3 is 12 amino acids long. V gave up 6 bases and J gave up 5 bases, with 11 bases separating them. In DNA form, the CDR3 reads TGTGCCAGCAGGCGCCAGGGTCACGAGCAGTACTTC. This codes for CASRRQGHEQYF.

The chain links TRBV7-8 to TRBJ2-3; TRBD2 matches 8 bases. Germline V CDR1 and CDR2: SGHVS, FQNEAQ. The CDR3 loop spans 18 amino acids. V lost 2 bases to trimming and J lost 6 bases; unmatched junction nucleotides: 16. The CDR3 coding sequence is TGTGCCAGCAGCTTATCCGGGGGGGCCCGACTGGATGTGGATACGCAGTATTTT. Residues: CASSLSGGARLDVDTQYF.